What follows describes a single T cell receptor beta chain. The target antigen is unknown. The sample belongs to a study of CXCR3-negative and CXCR3-positive naive CD8 T cells. Study-level findings and limits: TRB CDR3 properties were used to infer TCR strength, and surface CD5 was comparable between naive subsets. CXCR3-positive naive cells carried more hydrophobic TRB CDR3s than CXCR3-negative ones.

The CDR3 is 15 residues long. CDR1 MDHEN and CDR2 SYDVKM come from the germline V gene. Naive cells were sorted as CD45RO-, CCR7+, CD27+ and CD95-. All TRB cDNA libraries came from 5' RACE performed with UMI labels. For each CDR3 protein, TCRdb gives one entry from its re-call of the 5' RACE reads, without DNA. The sample includes some 50,000 distinct CDR3 sequences. The chain joins TRBV28 to TRBJ1-1; the TRBD1 assignment by TCRdb is unverifiable without DNA. Input material: naive CXCR3+ CD8+ T cells from blood. The subset is: CD45RO-CCR7+CD27+CD95- naive CD8+ T cells expressing CXCR3 (TNR3+). This receptor was identified in a human donor in good health. Some clones in this sample may be carry-over from other donors' samples. CDR3 sequence reads: CASSPDRDLNTEAFF. Variable domain in full (rest from reference TRBV28 and TRBJ1-1): DVKVTQSSRYLVKRTGEKVFLECVQDMDHENMFWYRQDPGLGLRLIYFSYDVKMKEKGDIPEGYSVSREKKERFSLILESASTNQTSMYLCASSPDRDLNTEAFFGQGTRLTVV.